This T cell receptor beta chain was sequenced for a study of blood T cell repertoires in COVID-19. The study recruited people aged roughly 18 to 89 years across about two dozen US areas. Cohort assignment relied on participant-reported clinical history. Two negative PCRs, clearance, or symptom resolution were required of recovered Cohort 3 donors. Germline V CDR1 and CDR2: SGDLS, YYNGEE. Trimming left V 3 bases short and J 5 bases short, with 14 bases between. The CDR3 has 15 amino acids. The data were produced by immunoSEQ multiplex PCR, yet TCRdb's version contains in-frame clones alone and is incomplete. The data contain approximately 280,000 clones, approximately 89% of them singletons.

Sequenced sample: PBMCs or T cells enriched from blood (not recorded which). The chain is built from TRBV9 and TRBJ2-2, with D possibly TRBD2 on 6 matching bases. This TCR was recovered from a woman in her fifties or sixties who had recovered from COVID-19. CDR3 coding DNA: TGTGCCAGCAGCGACTGGAGGGGTTCGACCGGGGAGCTGTTTTTT. Amino acids: CASSDWRGSTGELFF.